These 30 T cell receptor beta chains were all obtained from the same sample, sequenced in a study of regulatory T cells in long-lasting Graves disease. Arm-PCR of CDR3 regions and iRepertoire HTBI primers were used to build TCR beta libraries. TCRdb analysed the multiplex PCR reads with MiXCR anew, one entry per CDR3 protein. Of hundreds of thousands of distinct CDR3 sequences in the sample, around 15% are singletons; the top ten hold roughly 27%. Time point in this sample: newly diagnosed GD, antithyroid drugs for less than 3 months. The TCR library used RNA extracted from PBMCs. The same specimen was also included in a second study, on T cells in Graves' hyperthyroidism and ophthalmopathy.

This sample comprised peripheral blood mononuclear cells (PBMCs), obtained at new diagnosis, from a patient treated with antithyroid drugs. The receptors come from a man aged 35 to 55 with Graves disease.

This clonotype was observed a few times. In DNA, the CDR3 is TGTGCCAGTAGTATCTCAGGGTTCGCCTACAATGAGCAGTTCTTC. Translated: CASSISGFAYNEQFF. The chain combines TRBV19 with TRBJ2-1, with a possible D match to TRBD1 (5 bases). V lost 3 bases and J 2 bases, leaving 11 bases between the germline ends. The CDR3 spans 15 residues. The germline gives CDR1 LNHDA, CDR2 SQIVND (reference sequence).

This clonotype was counted ten times or more. V usage is TRBV15 and J usage is TRBJ1-5, with 9 positions matching TRBD1. CDR1 and CDR2 from the germline V gene are LNHNV and YYDKDF (reference sequence). V dropped 4 bases and J dropped 6; count of bases not matched to a gene: 7. The CDR3 covers 15 residues. CDR3 nucleotide sequence: TGTGCCACCAGCATCGGACAGGGGTTTCGTCAGCCCCAGCATTTT. It encodes CATSIGQGFRQPQHF.

The chain joins TRBV6-1 to TRBJ2-1, with TRBD2 matching 15 bases. The CDR3 is 17 amino acids. Trimming took 6 bases from V and 4 from J; bases not matched to a gene: 7. CDR1 MNHNS and CDR2 SASEGT come from the germline V gene. DNA for the CDR3: TGTGCCAGCAGGACGGGACTAGCGGGGGGCCTGTACAATGAGCAGTTCTTC. This sequence encodes CASRTGLAGGLYNEQFF.

The table lists this clonotype with a few counts. The chain joins TRBV5-1 to TRBJ1-1, with a possible D match to TRBD1 (5 bases). The CDR3 contains 14 residues. Germline values: CDR1 SGHRS, CDR2 YFSETQ. The ends were cut back, 5 bases at V and 1 base at J, with 12 bases in the middle. The CDR3 nucleotides read TGCGCCAGCAGGCCCGGGGGGGGGAACACTGAAGCTTTCTTT. This codes for CASRPGGGNTEAFF.

This clonotype came up many times. The gene calls are TRBV12-5 and TRBJ2-3, with D perhaps assigned TRBD1 or TRBD2 (6 bases each). V lost 1 base and J lost 0, with 11 bases in between. Germline CDR1 LGHNT, CDR2 FRNRAP. The CDR3 has 16 amino acids. The CDR3 DNA is TGTGCTAGTGGTTTGGCGGGGGCCCGGAGCACAGATACGCAGTATTTT. Translated: CASGLAGARSTDTQYF.

Ten or more counts support this clonotype. The chain joins TRBV3-1 to TRBJ2-1; either TRBD1 or TRBD2 may supply D (6 bases each). Germline CDR1 reads LGHDT; CDR2 reads YNNKEL (reference sequence). This CDR3 has 17 residues. Deletions cut 1 base from V and 2 bases from J, with 15 bases between. The chain's CDR3 is CASSQAQVRGAYNEQFF. CDR3 sequence (DNA): TGTGCCAGCAGCCAAGCCCAGGTGAGGGGGGCCTACAATGAGCAGTTCTTC.

This clonotype has ten or more counts. This chain links TRBV30 with TRBJ1-2; D ambiguous. V dropped 1 base and J dropped 4 bases, with 7 bases sitting between them. The length of the CDR3 is 12 residues. Per the germline V gene, CDR1 is GTSNPN and CDR2 is SVGIG (reference sequence). The CDR3 here is CAWSARLYGYTF. The CDR3 nucleotides read TGTGCCTGGAGTGCGAGGCTCTATGGCTACACCTTC.

This clonotype was seen repeatedly, ten times or more. V usage is TRBV12-3 or TRBV12-4 and J usage is TRBJ2-3, with D uncertain. There are 15 residues in the CDR3. V was pared by 7 bases and J by 5 bases, with 19 bases between. In nucleotides, the CDR3 is TGTGCCAGCAAATCCTTCGGCGCCCAGAGAGATACGCAGTATTTT. Translating it yields CASKSFGAQRDTQYF.

This clonotype was counted many times. The chain has TRBV7-9 and TRBJ2-5; D is unclear. Trimming took 5 bases from V and 3 from J, leaving 16 bases between them. Germline lookup yields CDR1 SEHNR and CDR2 FQNEAQ (reference sequence). The CDR3 has 15 residues. DNA of the CDR3: TGTGCCAGCAGCCCGTCTCGCACAGTTGAAGAGACCCAGTACTTC. Translated: CASSPSRTVEETQYF.

This clonotype has just a few counts. The chain joins TRBV10-3 to TRBJ2-3; tentative D call: TRBD2 (5 bases). CDR3 length: 14 amino acids. Trimming cost V 2 bases and J 3 bases, with 9 bases left between them. CDR1 and CDR2 (germline): ENHRY, SYGVKD. In DNA form, the CDR3 reads TGTGCCATCAGTGAGGGGTCGGGAACAGATACGCAGTATTTT. Encoded protein: CAISEGSGTDTQYF.

This clonotype was picked up a small number of times. CDR3 sequence (DNA): TGTGCCAGCAGTGAATTAGGCTCAGGGGGTGGAAACACCATATATTTT. Translation gives CASSELGSGGGNTIYF. The gene calls are TRBV25-1 and TRBJ1-3; 7 bases match TRBD1. CDR3 length equals 16 residues. J lost 3 bases, V lost 1 base, and 6 bases had no gene match. Germline V gene data show CDR1 as MGHDK and CDR2 as SYGVNS.

This clonotype was counted ten times or more. This rearrangement joins TRBV2 to TRBJ1-5; D ambiguous. Trimming pared 3 bases from V and 1 base from J, leaving 22 bases between. From germline, CDR1 is SNHLY and CDR2 FYNNEI. The length of the CDR3 is 19 residues. The CDR3 loop reads CASSDVRGMADMSNQPQHF. The CDR3 DNA reads TGTGCCAGCAGTGACGTCCGGGGAATGGCGGATATGAGCAATCAGCCCCAGCATTTT.

There are many counts of this clonotype. This chain uses TRBV24-1 with TRBJ2-1; 11 nucleotides line up with TRBD2. V shed 5 bases, J shed 1 base, and the junction held 3 bases outside the gene matches. The CDR3 spans 16 residues. CDR1 and CDR2 (germline): KGHDR, SFDVKD. CDR3 sequence (DNA): TGTGCCACCAGTGGCCCTAGCGGGGGGTCCTACAATGAGCAGTTCTTC. It codes for CATSGPSGGSYNEQFF.

Ten or more counts support this clonotype. V usage is TRBV7-9 and J usage is TRBJ2-3, with D hard to call. V was shortened by 11 bases and J by 4 bases, with 13 bases between the two germline ends. The CDR3 runs 12 residues. Per germline, CDR1 SEHNR and CDR2 FQNEAQ (reference sequence). This CDR3 reads CASMGSADTQYF. CDR3 nucleotide sequence: TGTGCCTCCATGGGGTCCGCAGATACGCAGTATTTT.

CDR3 bases: TGTGCCTGGACCACTGGGCTAGCGGCCACCGGGGAGCTGTTTTTT. Protein: CAWTTGLAATGELFF. The rearrangement links TRBV11-2 to TRBJ2-2; 7 bases are shared with TRBD2. Germline CDR1 and CDR2: SGHAT and FQNNGV. The CDR3 runs 15 residues. Trimming took 11 bases from V and 4 from J; bases not matched to a gene: 13. The variable domain in full, completed from reference TRBV11-2 and TRBJ2-2, reads EAGVAQSPRYKIIEKRQSVAFWCNPISGHATLYWYQQILGQGPKLLIQFQNNGVVDDSQLPKDRFSAERLKGVDSTLKIQPAKLEDSAVYLCAWTTGLAATGELFFGEGSRLTVL.

V is TRBV11-2 and J is TRBJ2-1, with 9 bases that match TRBD2. The CDR3 consists of 15 residues. The trim removed 5 bases at V and 5 bases at J, leaving 7 bases unmatched. Looked up from germline, CDR1 is SGHAT and CDR2 is FQNNGV. This chain's CDR3 is CASSPRGGKNNEQFF. The CDR3, as DNA: TGTGCCAGCAGCCCGCGGGGGGGCAAAAACAATGAGCAGTTCTTC.

The table lists this clonotype with many counts. V and J are TRBV18 and TRBJ1-1; 9 nucleotides agree with TRBD1. CDR3 length equals 15 residues. The junction had 9 bases not matched to a gene; V was cut back by 0 bases and J by 10 bases. Germline CDR1 KGHSH, CDR2 LQKENI. The CDR3 is CASSPPWSGQGGAFF. CDR3 DNA sequence: TGTGCCAGCTCACCACCGTGGTCGGGACAGGGAGGAGCTTTCTTT.

This chain joins TRBV12-3 or TRBV12-4 and TRBJ2-1; 7 bases map to TRBD2. The J segment lost 6 bases and the V segment lost 6 bases, leaving 8 bases of the junction unmatched. The CDR3 totals 14 residues. The CDR3 DNA sequence: TGTGCCAGCAGCCTCCTGGGGGGGGGCAATGAGCAGTTCTTC. The encoded protein is CASSLLGGGNEQFF.

The chain recombines TRBV7-2 with TRBJ2-7, with D unclear. Germline lookup yields CDR1 SGHTA and CDR2 FQGNSA. V gave up 5 bases and J gave up 4 bases, with 9 bases separating them. The CDR3 contains 12 residues. The CDR3 sequence: CASSIGLYEQYF. CDR3 DNA: TGTGCCAGCAGCATAGGGTTGTACGAGCAGTACTTC.

Ten or more counts support this clonotype. The gene calls are TRBV28 and TRBJ1-5, with 8 bases aligning to TRBD1. This CDR3 is 16 amino acids long. J lost 9 bases, V lost 1 base, and 11 bases had no gene match. CDR1 and CDR2 from the germline V gene are MDHEN and SYDVKM. The CDR3 nucleotides read TGTGCCAGCAGTTTATTGGGGACAGGAGAATCAGTGCCCCAGCATTTT. Protein: CASSLLGTGESVPQHF.

This clonotype was picked up a small number of times. At one of its ends the junction is not consistent with the germline gene, which may arise from a read error. The chain recombines TRBV5-1 with TRBJ2-7; 10 bases align to TRBD2. Germline V gene lookup returns CDR1 SGHRS and CDR2 YFSETQ. This CDR3 region has 16 residues. The CDR3 protein is CASRLDFGSSGGEEYF. The CDR3, as DNA: TGCGCCAGCAGATTGGATTTCGGGTCAAGCGGGGGGGAAGAGTACTTC. Filled out from reference TRBV5-1 and TRBJ2-7, the complete variable domain reads KAGVTQTPRYLIKTRGQQVTLSCSPISGHRSVSWYQQTPGQGLQFLFEYFSETQRNKGNFPGRFSGRQFSNSRSEMNVSTLELGDSALYLCASRLDFGSSGGEEYFGPGTRLTVT.

At least ten counts were recorded for this clonotype. The chain links TRBV4-2 to TRBJ2-7; 11 positions match TRBD2. The CDR3 runs to 15 residues. Trimming at V came to 4 bases and at J to 4 bases, leaving 6 bases not matched to a gene. Germline CDR1 LGHNA, CDR2 YNFKEQ. DNA of the CDR3: TGTGCCAGCAGCCGAGGGACTAGCGGTGATTACGAGCAGTACTTC. Protein product: CASSRGTSGDYEQYF.

This clonotype appeared many times. This sequence joins TRBV20-1 and TRBJ2-7; possible D gene TRBD2, 6 bases. The CDR3 has 13 amino acids. The V gene's germline CDR1 is DFQATT and CDR2 SNEGSKA (reference sequence). V was pared by 6 bases and J by 4 bases, with 16 bases between. CDR3 DNA sequence: TGCAGTGCGGGAAACTTAGCGGCATACGAGCAGTACTTC. This gives the protein CSAGNLAAYEQYF.

This clonotype was counted a single time. In this CDR3 the conserved last residue, phenylalanine or tryptophan, is missing, so a read error is likely. The DNA is omitted, as the CDR3 cannot be located on it reliably, and the CDR3 follows TCRdb's listing. The V gene is TRBV20-1, the J gene TRBJ1-2. A total of 14 residues make up the CDR3, ends included. The germline CDR1 and CDR2 sequences are DFQATT and SNEGSKA (reference sequence). The CDR3 region is CSARVGGSNYGYTL.

There are many counts of this clonotype. The chain is built from TRBV24-1 and TRBJ2-3, with 11 positions matching TRBD2. V shed 6 bases and J 4 bases; nucleotides not matched to a gene: 2. CDR3 length: 14 residues. Per the germline V gene, CDR1 is KGHDR and CDR2 is SFDVKD. The CDR3 DNA reads TGTGCCACCAGTACTAGCGGGGGTTCAGATACGCAGTATTTT. Its protein product is CATSTSGGSDTQYF.

This clonotype has a count of ten or more. The V and J genes are TRBV6-1 and TRBJ1-2, with 8 bases aligning to TRBD1. The CDR3 has 15 amino acids. V trimming: 6 bases; J trimming: 4 bases; junction bases outside the gene matches: 10. Germline V CDR1 and CDR2: MNHNS, SASEGT. Here the CDR3 DNA reads TGTGCCAGCAGCGCCCGACAGGGGACTTTCTATGGCTACACCTTC. Translated, it gives CASSARQGTFYGYTF.

The V and J genes are TRBV5-5 and TRBJ1-6, with 9 positions matching TRBD1. Germline CDR1 reads SGHKS; CDR2 reads YYEKEE (reference sequence). The J segment lost 8 bases and the V segment lost 4 bases, leaving 1 base of the junction unmatched. This CDR3 has 13 residues. In DNA form, the CDR3 reads TGTGCCAGCAGCGGGACAGGGCATTCACCCCTCCACTTT. Translating gives CASSGTGHSPLHF.

This clonotype was found many times. The gene calls are TRBV12-3 or TRBV12-4 and TRBJ2-3, with D tentatively TRBD1 (6 bases). This CDR3 has 16 amino acids. Trimming cost V 1 base and J 5 bases, with 16 bases left between them. Here the CDR3 DNA reads TGTGCCAGCAGTTTAGGCCAGGGGCAGCATGGAGATACGCAGTATTTT. The encoded protein is CASSLGQGQHGDTQYF.

The V call is TRBV20-1, the J call TRBJ1-3; no reliable D call. The CDR3 is 14 amino acids. Germline V gene lookup returns CDR1 DFQATT and CDR2 SNEGSKA (reference sequence). V was cut by 1 base and J by 0 bases, with 7 bases left in between. The CDR3 loop is CSARVSSSGNTIYF. DNA of the CDR3: TGCAGTGCTAGAGTCTCCAGCTCTGGAAACACCATATATTTT.

The chain combines TRBV11-2 with TRBJ2-7; D gene uncertain. The V and J ends lost 4 bases and 4 bases respectively, with 23 bases between them. CDR1 SGHAT and CDR2 FQNNGV come from the germline V gene. The CDR3 runs 17 residues. The CDR3 spells CASSSPRSRNNVYEQYF. The CDR3 DNA sequence: TGTGCCAGCAGCTCCCCGCGTTCGAGGAATAACGTGTACGAGCAGTACTTC. The entire variable domain, with the rest obtained from reference TRBV11-2 and TRBJ2-7, is as follows: EAGVAQSPRYKIIEKRQSVAFWCNPISGHATLYWYQQILGQGPKLLIQFQNNGVVDDSQLPKDRFSAERLKGVDSTLKIQPAKLEDSAVYLCASSSPRSRNNVYEQYFGPGTRLTVT.